This TCR beta chain was identified in a study of blood T cell repertoires in COVID-19. Sequencing was performed with immunoSEQ multiplex PCR; in TCRdb, only in-frame clones are kept and a portion is missing. Counted here are fewer than 400,000 clones, more than 85% occurring once; the ten biggest clones make up 3%. Germline CDR1 and CDR2: MNHEY and SMNVEV (reference sequence). V was shortened by 4 bases and J by 3 bases, with 15 bases between the two germline ends. The CDR3 covers 15 residues. The chain joins TRBV27 to TRBJ1-1; the D is unclear. The source is a human donor in a cohort sampled during active COVID-19. Sequencing used peripheral blood. The CDR3: CASSSIDKSHTEAFF. CDR3 DNA: TGTGCCAGCAGTTCTATAGATAAGTCCCACACTGAAGCTTTCTTT.